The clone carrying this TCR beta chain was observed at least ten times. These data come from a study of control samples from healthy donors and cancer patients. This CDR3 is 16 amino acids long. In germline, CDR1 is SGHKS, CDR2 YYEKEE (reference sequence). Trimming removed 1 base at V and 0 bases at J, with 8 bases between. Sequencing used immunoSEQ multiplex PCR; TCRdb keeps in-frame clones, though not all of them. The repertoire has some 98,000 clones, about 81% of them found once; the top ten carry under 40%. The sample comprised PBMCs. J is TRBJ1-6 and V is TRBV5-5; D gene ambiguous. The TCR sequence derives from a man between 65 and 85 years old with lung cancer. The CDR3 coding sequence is TGTGCCAGCAGCTTGCTGGGAAACTCCTATAATTCACCCCTCCACTTT. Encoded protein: CASSLLGNSYNSPLHF.